This T cell receptor (beta chain) was recovered during a study of blood T cell repertoires in COVID-19 (dated by TCRdb to about 2020). A note on the overall study: Collaborator samples came from the United States, Italy and Spain and covered acute and convalescent phases of COVID-19. HLA class I and class II types, where available, came from metadata supplied by the sample provider rather than from assay-based typing. The prospective study material was composed of cDNA or gDNA derived from T cells, B-cell-depleted T cells, or PBMCs. Samples came from the ongoing ImmuneRACE study (first 160 participants) plus 1,254 subjects from 6 global collaborators. The dataset comprised deeply sampled blood TCRbeta repertoires from subjects exposed to, actively infected with, or recovered from COVID-19. Sample metadata almost always included a de-identified subject ID, COVID-19 status, age in years and sex. The repertoires were released in a freely available public database meant as a resource for research on the immune response to SARS-CoV-2.

TCRbeta CDR3 regions were amplified from genomic DNA using the immunoSEQ Assay, a bias-controlled multiplex PCR. As for how the authors treated the data: The number of nucleated cells in each sample was estimated from the amplification of reference gene primers within the assay. Sequence reads were collapsed and filtered to measure the absolute abundance of every unique TCRbeta CDR3 rearrangement. For each sample, productive Simpson clonality was calculated by taking the square root of Simpson's diversity index across productive rearrangements. Imported from immuneACCESS, the table was reduced by TCRdb to in-frame sequences with V and J called. These copies leave out some clones; in studies compared against another copy, an unresolved V gene accounts for under half, and the cause of the remainder is not known. That table furnishes V, J and clone size, whereas the DNA furnished D and trimming. In this sample the table shows about 200,000 clones, roughly 85% of which occur a single time. The ten largest clones represent about 19% of the sample.

Comment on this clone: The clone's antigen remains unknown. Within one base of it there is no much larger clone, and no base qualities were kept.

In the prospective study, participants were roughly 18 to 90 years old, resided in approximately 22 geographic areas of the United States, and were enrolled through a virtual design. In the prospective study, participants were assigned to cohorts based on the clinical history participants reported in a screening survey and a study questionnaire. For ImmuneRACE Cohort 3, a participant was defined as recovered based on two consecutive negative NP/OP PCR tests, clearance by a healthcare professional, or resolution of symptoms. Each participant in the prospective study had whole blood, serum and a nasopharyngeal or oropharyngeal swab collected by mobile phlebotomists. Additional blood draws and questionnaires over an approximately 2-month period could optionally be provided by prospective study participants. Blood samples from the prospective study were shipped frozen or at room temperature prior to DNA extraction.

Overall study results and their limits: The quantity of clinical and demographic metadata differed by source and by participant and was supplied without curation.

The CDR3 runs 16 amino acids, cysteine and phenylalanine included. The CDR3 DNA has 48 bases and is translated from base 1. Trimming costs V 6 bases and J 0 bases, and their ends lie 15 bases apart. The germline V gene yields MNHEY for CDR1 and SVGEGT for CDR2. The receptor's source is a middle-aged man who had recovered from COVID-19. The source material was PBMCs or T cells enriched from blood (not recorded which). Rearrangement joined TRBV6-2 or TRBV6-3 to TRBJ1-3; a tentative D call is TRBD1 (5 bases match). The DNA is TGTGCCAGCAGCTCCCTTTGGACAAGCTCTGGAAACACCATATATTTT. It translates to CASSSLWTSSGNTIYF.